Below, 21 T cell receptor beta chains from the same sample are listed, as sequenced in a study of CD4 T cells in relation to SARS-CoV-2 and coronaviruses. Clones were read by immunoSEQ multiplex PCR, and TCRdb kept only the in-frame ones, dropping some. The table shows approximately 59,000 clones, with more than 75% occurring only once. Unexposed donor CD4+ T cells date from about 2011-2018, before the COVID-19 pandemic. The sample comprised memory CD4+ T cells from PBMCs. These receptors originate from a human donor in good health.

The V gene is TRBV15, the J gene TRBJ2-6, with unresolved D. V was shortened by 3 bases and J by 0 bases, with 6 bases between the two germline ends. The CDR3 has 15 residues. Germline V lookup: CDR1 LNHNV, CDR2 YYDKDF (reference sequence). In DNA form, the CDR3 reads TGTGCCACCAGCAGCATGATCTCTGGGGCCAACGTCCTGACTTTC. This encodes CATSSMISGANVLTF.

The rearrangement links TRBV7-8 to TRBJ2-7; TRBD1 matches at 7 bases. V dropped 3 bases and J dropped 3; count of bases not matched to a gene: 2. From germline, CDR1 is SGHVS and CDR2 FQNEAQ. The CDR3 has 13 amino acids. CDR3 protein: CASSLAGGYEQYF. The CDR3 DNA reads as TGTGCCAGCAGCTTGGCAGGGGGCTACGAGCAGTACTTC.

The chain links TRBV24-1 to TRBJ1-2; D unresolved. Between the trimmed V and J ends, which lost 5 bases and 6 bases, there was a span of 12 bases. The CDR3 consists of 13 residues. Per germline, CDR1 KGHDR and CDR2 SFDVKD. CDR3 DNA: TGTGCCACCAGTGCCGGACGGAGGGATGGCTACACCTTC. Translating it yields CATSAGRRDGYTF.

This sequence joins TRBV6-5 and TRBJ1-5; D is ambiguous. Trimming cost V 4 bases and J 4 bases, with 11 bases left between them. This CDR3 comprises 14 residues. The V gene's germline CDR1 is MNHEY and CDR2 SVGAGI. In nucleotides, the CDR3 is TGTGCCAGCAGTTCGAGGAGAGATAATCAGCCCCAGCATTTT. This sequence encodes CASSSRRDNQPQHF.

V gene TRBV7-3 combines with J gene TRBJ2-2; TRBD2 is a possible D gene (6 bases). The CDR3 runs 13 residues. V shed 8 bases and J shed 4 bases, with 11 bases lying between them. Germline V CDR1 and CDR2: SGHTA, FQGTGA. CDR3 coding DNA: TGTGCCAGCGGCGACGGGGGCACCGGGGAGCTGTTTTTT. As protein: CASGDGGTGELFF. Filled out from reference TRBV7-3 and TRBJ2-2, the complete variable domain reads GAGVSQTPSNKVTEKGKYVELRCDPISGHTALYWYRQSLGQGPEFLIYFQGTGAADDSGLPNDRFFAVRPEGSVSTLKIQRTERGDSAVYLCASGDGGTGELFFGEGSRLTVL.

The chain recombines TRBV5-4 with TRBJ1-2; D is perhaps TRBD1 (5 bases). The V end was cut by 0 bases, the J end by 8 bases, with 20 bases between. CDR3 length equals 16 residues. CDR1 and CDR2 from the germline V gene are SGHNT and YYREEE (reference sequence). CDR3 in amino acids: CASSLGFGVRVGGYTF. CDR3 DNA sequence: TGTGCCAGCAGCTTGGGGTTCGGTGTCAGGGTGGGCGGCTACACCTTC.

This chain links TRBV9 with TRBJ1-1, with D perhaps TRBD1 (6 bases). V gave up 3 bases and J gave up 6 bases, with 15 bases separating them. The CDR3 is 14 amino acids. CDR1 and CDR2 from the germline V gene are SGDLS and YYNGEE. CDR3 sequence: CASSAATGTPEAFF. In DNA form, the CDR3 reads TGTGCCAGCAGCGCAGCTACAGGGACCCCTGAAGCTTTCTTT.

The J gene is TRBJ2-7, the V gene TRBV10-1; 15 nucleotides align to TRBD2. V was clipped by 0 bases and J by 10 bases; unmatched bases: 1. CDR1 is WNHNN and CDR2 is SYGVQD in the germline V gene (reference sequence). The CDR3 contains 14 residues. In DNA, the CDR3 is TGCGCCAGCAGTGAGTCGGGACTAGCGGGAGGACAGTACTTC. Translating gives CASSESGLAGGQYF.

Here the CDR3 reads CASSRGTGTADTQYF. The CDR3, as DNA: TGCGCCAGCAGCAGAGGGACAGGGACTGCAGATACGCAGTATTTT. The chain recombines TRBV5-1 with TRBJ2-3; TRBD1 matches 9 bases. The CDR3 has 15 amino acids. Per the germline V gene, CDR1 is SGHRS and CDR2 is YFSETQ. With V trimmed by 4 bases and J by 4 bases, 7 bases remained unmatched.

The rearrangement joins TRBV2 to TRBJ1-5; no definite D call. V was cut by 4 bases and J by 1 base, with 5 bases left in between. Looked up from germline, CDR1 is SNHLY and CDR2 is FYNNEI. The CDR3 has 13 amino acids. The CDR3 region has the DNA TGTGCCAGCAGTGGGTCCAGCAATCAGCCCCAGCATTTT. It specifies CASSGSSNQPQHF.

The chain carries TRBV5-1 and TRBJ2-7, with 11 bases matching TRBD2. In germline, CDR1 is SGHRS, CDR2 YFSETQ. With 0 bases clipped from V and 0 bases from J, the junction kept 5 bases outside the gene matches. This CDR3 region has 17 residues. The CDR3 coding sequence is TGCGCCAGCAGCTTGGTAGCTAGCGGGGGGAGCTCCTACGAGCAGTACTTC. Amino acids: CASSLVASGGSSYEQYF.

DNA for the CDR3: TGTGCCAGCAGTGGTTGGCGGGAGGTTTACAATGAGCAGTTCTTC. This encodes CASSGWREVYNEQFF. The chain links TRBV2 to TRBJ2-1, with 8 bases fitting TRBD2. The CDR3 totals 15 residues. J was trimmed by 4 bases and V by 4 bases; bases with no gene match: 6. The germline V gene encodes CDR1 SNHLY and CDR2 FYNNEI.

This clone was detected only once. The rearrangement uses TRBV28 and TRBJ1-1, with 9 bases identical to TRBD1. The germline V gene encodes CDR1 MDHEN and CDR2 SYDVKM. This CDR3 has 15 residues. The trim removed 10 bases at V and 4 bases at J, leaving 13 bases unmatched. CDR3 in amino acids: CATRDRARVSTEAFF. CDR3 bases: TGTGCCACTCGGGACAGGGCGAGGGTTAGCACTGAAGCTTTCTTT.

This chain links TRBV29-1 with TRBJ1-1; 7 nucleotides agree with TRBD1. The germline V gene encodes CDR1 SQVTM and CDR2 ANQGSEA. The ends lost 6 bases at V and 2 bases at J; junction bases unmatched: 6. The CDR3 spans 13 residues. CDR3 sequence reads: CSVNRGGNTEAFF. CDR3 sequence (DNA): TGCAGCGTCAACAGGGGAGGTAACACTGAAGCTTTCTTT.

The rearrangement joins TRBV24-1 to TRBJ1-4; D gene ambiguous. This CDR3 contains 15 residues. V lost 9 bases and J lost 1, with 14 bases in between. Germline lookup yields CDR1 KGHDR and CDR2 SFDVKD. The CDR3 is CATATGLRTNEKLFF. The DNA of the CDR3 is TGTGCCACCGCTACCGGGCTACGAACTAATGAAAAACTGTTTTTT.

This chain joins TRBV7-2 and TRBJ2-1, with D possibly matching TRBD1 (5 bases). CDR3 length: 14 amino acids. The V end was cut by 5 bases, the J end by 6 bases, with 14 bases between. The germline CDR1 and CDR2 sequences are SGHTA and FQGNSA. CDR3 sequence: CASSNRQMGNEQFF. CDR3 nucleotides: TGTGCCAGCAGCAACAGACAGATGGGCAATGAGCAGTTCTTC.

The chain combines TRBV6-4 with TRBJ2-1, with 10 positions matching TRBD2. The CDR3 is made up of 15 amino acids. The ends lost 5 bases at V and 4 bases at J; junction bases unmatched: 5. Germline lookup yields CDR1 MRHNA and CDR2 SNTAGT. The CDR3 DNA follows: TGTGCCAGCAGTCCTAGCGGGGGAAGATACAATGAGCAGTTCTTC. This encodes CASSPSGGRYNEQFF.

The chain couples TRBV6-4 to TRBJ1-4; D remains ambiguous. CDR1 is MRHNA and CDR2 is SNTAGT in the germline V gene. Deletions cut 9 bases from V and 3 bases from J, with 23 bases between. This CDR3 is 17 amino acids long. CDR3: CARQQQRLRRPNEKLFF. In DNA, the CDR3 is TGTGCCAGGCAGCAGCAGCGCCTCCGGCGGCCTAATGAAAAACTGTTTTTT.

The V call is TRBV28, the J call TRBJ2-3, with unresolved D. This CDR3 region has 13 residues. V lost 7 bases, J lost 0 bases, and 8 bases lay in between. The germline V gene has CDR1 MDHEN and CDR2 SYDVKM. The CDR3 protein is CASTQTSTDTQYF. Written as DNA, the CDR3 is TGTGCCAGCACCCAAACTAGCACAGATACGCAGTATTTT.

The V and J genes are TRBV27 and TRBJ2-5; D gene ambiguous. Germline assignment: CDR1 MNHEY and CDR2 SMNVEV (reference sequence). This CDR3 is 12 amino acids long. Trimming left V 5 bases short and J 0 bases short, with 4 bases between. The CDR3 loop is CASSANQETQYF. In DNA, the CDR3 is TGTGCCAGCAGTGCGAACCAAGAGACCCAGTACTTC.

The rearrangement joins TRBV29-1 to TRBJ2-1, with D tentatively TRBD2 (6 bases). The CDR3 runs to 13 residues. With 3 bases removed from V and 8 bases from J, the gap between germline ends came to 14 bases. Germline assignment: CDR1 SQVTM and CDR2 ANQGSEA. CDR3 coding DNA: TGCAGCGTTGATCGTTTGCGGGGCGATGAGCAGTTCTTC. Its protein product is CSVDRLRGDEQFF.